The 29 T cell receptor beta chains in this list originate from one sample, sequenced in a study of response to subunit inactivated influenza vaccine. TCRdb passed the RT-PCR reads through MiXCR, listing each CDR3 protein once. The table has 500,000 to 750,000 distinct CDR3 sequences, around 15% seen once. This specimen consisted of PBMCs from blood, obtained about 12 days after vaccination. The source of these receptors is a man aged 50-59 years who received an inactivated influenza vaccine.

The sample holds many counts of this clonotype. CDR3 nucleotides: TGTGCCAGCAGTGAAGTAACTAGCAGCACAGATACGCAGTATTTT. Translated, it gives CASSEVTSSTDTQYF. The chain has TRBV6-1 and TRBJ2-3, with a weak D call TRBD2 (6 bases). The CDR3 consists of 15 residues. V lost 1 base and J lost 0, with 8 bases in between. The germline V gene has CDR1 MNHNS and CDR2 SASEGT.

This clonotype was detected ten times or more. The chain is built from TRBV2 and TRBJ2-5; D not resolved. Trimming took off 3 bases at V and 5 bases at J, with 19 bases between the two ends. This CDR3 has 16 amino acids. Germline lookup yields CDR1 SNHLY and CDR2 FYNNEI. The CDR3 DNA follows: TGTGCCAGCAGTGACCGAGCTCCCCCCCCCTTGGAGACCCAGTACTTC. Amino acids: CASSDRAPPPLETQYF.

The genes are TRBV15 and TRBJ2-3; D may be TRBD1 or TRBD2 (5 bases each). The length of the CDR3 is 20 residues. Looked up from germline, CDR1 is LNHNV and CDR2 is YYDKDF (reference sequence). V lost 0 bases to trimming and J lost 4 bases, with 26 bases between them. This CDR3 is CATSRDHAQMRGDLADTQYF. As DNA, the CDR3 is TGTGCCACCAGCAGAGATCATGCCCAAATGAGGGGTGATCTGGCAGATACGCAGTATTTT.

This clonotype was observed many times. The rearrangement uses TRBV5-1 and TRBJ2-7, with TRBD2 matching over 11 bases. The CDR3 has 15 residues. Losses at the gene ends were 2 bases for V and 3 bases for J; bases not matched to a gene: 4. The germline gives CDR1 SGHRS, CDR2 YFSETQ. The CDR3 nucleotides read TGCGCCAGCAGCTTCCTGGGACTAGCGGTCTACGAGCAGTACTTC. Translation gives CASSFLGLAVYEQYF.

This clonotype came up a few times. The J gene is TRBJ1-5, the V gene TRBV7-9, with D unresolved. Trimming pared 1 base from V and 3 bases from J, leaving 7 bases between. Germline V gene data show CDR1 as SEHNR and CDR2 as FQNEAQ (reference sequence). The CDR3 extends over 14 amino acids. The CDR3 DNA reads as TGTGCCAGCAGCTTAGTAGGGCCCAATCAGCCCCAGCATTTT. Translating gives CASSLVGPNQPQHF.

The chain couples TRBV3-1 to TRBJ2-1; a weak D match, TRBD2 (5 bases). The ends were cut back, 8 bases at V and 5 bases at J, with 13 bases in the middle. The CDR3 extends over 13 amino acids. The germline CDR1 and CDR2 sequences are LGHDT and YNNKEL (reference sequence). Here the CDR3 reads CASSSPGNNEQFF. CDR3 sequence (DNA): TGTGCCAGCTCCTCGCCGGGAAACAATGAGCAGTTCTTC.

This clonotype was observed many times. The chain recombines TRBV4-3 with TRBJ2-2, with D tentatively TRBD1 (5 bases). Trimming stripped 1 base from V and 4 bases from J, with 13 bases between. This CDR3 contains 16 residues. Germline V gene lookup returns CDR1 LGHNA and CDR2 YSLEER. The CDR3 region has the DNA TGCGCCAGCAGCCAAGTTTCAGGGTTTGGCACCGGGGAGCTGTTTTTT. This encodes CASSQVSGFGTGELFF.

CDR3 in amino acids: CASSEGTTSIEQFF. Here the CDR3 DNA reads TGCGCCAGCAGCGAGGGAACGACTAGCATCGAGCAGTTCTTC. The V and J genes are TRBV5-1 and TRBJ2-1; 7 bases match TRBD2. The CDR3 covers 14 residues. With 4 bases clipped from V and 10 bases from J, the junction kept 11 bases outside the gene matches. Germline CDR1 reads SGHRS; CDR2 reads YFSETQ.

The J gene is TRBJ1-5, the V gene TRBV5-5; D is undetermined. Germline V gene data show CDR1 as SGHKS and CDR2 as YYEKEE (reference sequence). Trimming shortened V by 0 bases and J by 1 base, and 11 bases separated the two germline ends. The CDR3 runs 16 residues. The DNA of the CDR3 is TGTGCCAGCAGCTTGGAGTTTCCGTCGAGCAATCAGCCCCAGCATTTT. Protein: CASSLEFPSSNQPQHF.

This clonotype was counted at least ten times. The CDR3 DNA follows: TGTGCCATCAGTGACGGCGGGGTCGGCACAGATACGCAGTATTTT. Protein: CAISDGGVGTDTQYF. This chain uses TRBV10-3 with TRBJ2-3, with D perhaps TRBD2 (6 bases). The CDR3 sequence is 15 residues long. V lost 3 bases, J lost 1 base, and 11 bases lay in between. Germline V CDR1 and CDR2: ENHRY, SYGVKD.

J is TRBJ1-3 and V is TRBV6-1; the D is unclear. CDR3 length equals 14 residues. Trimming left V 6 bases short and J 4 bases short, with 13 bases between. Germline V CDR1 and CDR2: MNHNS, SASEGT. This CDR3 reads CASRRDRRGNTIYF. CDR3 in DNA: TGTGCCAGCAGGAGAGATAGGAGAGGAAACACCATATATTTT.

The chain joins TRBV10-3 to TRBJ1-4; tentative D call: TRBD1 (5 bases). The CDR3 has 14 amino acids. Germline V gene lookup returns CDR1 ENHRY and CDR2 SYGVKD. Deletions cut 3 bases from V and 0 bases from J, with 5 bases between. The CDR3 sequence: CAISEQATNEKLFF. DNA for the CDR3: TGTGCCATCAGTGAACAGGCAACTAATGAAAAACTGTTTTTT.

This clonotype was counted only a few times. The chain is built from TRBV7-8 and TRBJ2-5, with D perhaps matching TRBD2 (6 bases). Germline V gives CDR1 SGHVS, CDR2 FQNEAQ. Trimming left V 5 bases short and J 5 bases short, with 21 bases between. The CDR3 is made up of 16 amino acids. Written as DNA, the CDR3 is TGTGCCAGCAGCCCCCGCCCGACTAGTATCGCCGAGACCCAGTACTTC. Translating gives CASSPRPTSIAETQYF.

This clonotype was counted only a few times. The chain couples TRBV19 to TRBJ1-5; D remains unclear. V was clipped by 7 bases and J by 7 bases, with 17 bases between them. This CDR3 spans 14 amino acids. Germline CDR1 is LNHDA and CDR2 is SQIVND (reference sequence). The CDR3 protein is CASTLKREGQPQHF. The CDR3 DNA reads TGTGCCAGTACCCTTAAACGGGAAGGCCAGCCCCAGCATTTT.

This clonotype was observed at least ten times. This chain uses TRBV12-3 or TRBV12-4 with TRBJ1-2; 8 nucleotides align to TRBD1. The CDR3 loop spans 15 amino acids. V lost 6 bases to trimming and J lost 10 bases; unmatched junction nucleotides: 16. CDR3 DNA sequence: TGTGCCAGCAGCCTAAACGGACAGGGACTTTCCATCTACACCTTC. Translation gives CASSLNGQGLSIYTF.

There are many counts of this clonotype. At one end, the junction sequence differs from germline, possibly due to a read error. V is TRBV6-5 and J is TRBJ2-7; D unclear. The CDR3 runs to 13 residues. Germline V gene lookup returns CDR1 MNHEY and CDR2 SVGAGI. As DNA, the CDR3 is TGCGCCAGCAGCTACCCAGGAACCTACGAGCAGTACTTC. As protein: CASSYPGTYEQYF.

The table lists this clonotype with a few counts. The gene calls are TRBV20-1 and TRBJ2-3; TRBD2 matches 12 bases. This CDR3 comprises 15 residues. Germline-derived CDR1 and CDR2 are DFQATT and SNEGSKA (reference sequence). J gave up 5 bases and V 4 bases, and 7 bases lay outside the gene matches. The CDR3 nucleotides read TGCAGTGCTATAAGCCAGGGACTAGCGGGAGATACGCAGTATTTT. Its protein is CSAISQGLAGDTQYF.

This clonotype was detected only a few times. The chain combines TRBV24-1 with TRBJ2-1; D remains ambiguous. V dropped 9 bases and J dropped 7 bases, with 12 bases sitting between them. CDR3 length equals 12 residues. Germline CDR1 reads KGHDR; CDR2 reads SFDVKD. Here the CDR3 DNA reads TGTGCCACCCCCCCGGGTCTGAATGAGCAGTTCTTC. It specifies CATPPGLNEQFF.

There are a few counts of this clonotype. CDR3 sequence: CASKVGNTEAFF. The CDR3, as DNA: TGTGCCAGTAAAGTTGGGAACACTGAAGCTTTCTTT. The chain carries TRBV19 and TRBJ1-1, with unresolved D. V was trimmed by 7 bases and J by 1 base, leaving 7 bases between them. Germline V CDR1 and CDR2: LNHDA, SQIVND (reference sequence). CDR3 length: 12 residues.

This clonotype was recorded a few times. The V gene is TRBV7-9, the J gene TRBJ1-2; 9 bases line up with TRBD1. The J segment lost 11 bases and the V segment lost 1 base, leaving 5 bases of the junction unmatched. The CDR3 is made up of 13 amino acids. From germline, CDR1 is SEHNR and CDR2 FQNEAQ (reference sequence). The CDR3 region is CASSLGRDRAYTF. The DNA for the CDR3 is TGTGCCAGCAGCTTAGGGCGGGACAGGGCTTACACCTTC.

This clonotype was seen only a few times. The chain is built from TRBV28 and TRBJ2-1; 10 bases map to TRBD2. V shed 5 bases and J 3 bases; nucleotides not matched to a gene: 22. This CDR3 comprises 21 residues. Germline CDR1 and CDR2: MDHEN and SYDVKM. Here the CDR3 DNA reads TGTGCCAGCAGTCCCCCTGGGGTAGGTCATATGCTAGCGGGAGACTACAATGAGCAGTTCTTC. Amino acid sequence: CASSPPGVGHMLAGDYNEQFF. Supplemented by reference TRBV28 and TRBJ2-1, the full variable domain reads DVKVTQSSRYLVKRTGEKVFLECVQDMDHENMFWYRQDPGLGLRLIYFSYDVKMKEKGDIPEGYSVSREKKERFSLILESASTNQTSMYLCASSPPGVGHMLAGDYNEQFFGPGTRLTVL.

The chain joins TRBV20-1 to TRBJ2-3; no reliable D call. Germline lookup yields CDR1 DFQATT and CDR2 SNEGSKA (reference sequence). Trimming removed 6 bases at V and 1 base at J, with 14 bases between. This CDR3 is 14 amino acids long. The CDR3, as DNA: TGCAGTGCACTAATAACGGCCGGCACAGATACGCAGTATTTT. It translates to CSALITAGTDTQYF.

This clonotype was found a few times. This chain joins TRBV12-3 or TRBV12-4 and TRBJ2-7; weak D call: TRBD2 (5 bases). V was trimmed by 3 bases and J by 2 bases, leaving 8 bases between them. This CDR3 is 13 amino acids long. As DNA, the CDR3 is TGTGCCAGCAGTTTCGGGGAGACCTACGAGCAGTACTTC. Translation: CASSFGETYEQYF.

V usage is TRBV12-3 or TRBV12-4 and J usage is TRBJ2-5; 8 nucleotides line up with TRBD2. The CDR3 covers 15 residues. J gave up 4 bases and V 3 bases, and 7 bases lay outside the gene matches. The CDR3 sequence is CASSFTGGAGETQYF. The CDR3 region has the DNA TGTGCCAGCAGTTTCACCGGGGGGGCCGGAGAGACCCAGTACTTC.

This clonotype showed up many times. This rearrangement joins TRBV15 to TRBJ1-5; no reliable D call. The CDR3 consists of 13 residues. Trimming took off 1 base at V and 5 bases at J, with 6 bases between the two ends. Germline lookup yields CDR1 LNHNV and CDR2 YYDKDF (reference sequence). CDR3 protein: CATSRAVDQPQHF. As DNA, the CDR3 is TGTGCCACCAGCAGAGCCGTCGATCAGCCCCAGCATTTT.

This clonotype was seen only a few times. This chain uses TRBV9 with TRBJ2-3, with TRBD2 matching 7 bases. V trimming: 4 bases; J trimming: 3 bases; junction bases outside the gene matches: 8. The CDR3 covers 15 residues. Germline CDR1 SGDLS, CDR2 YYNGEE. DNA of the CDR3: TGTGCCAGCAGCCGCCGCGCGGGAGATACAGATACGCAGTATTTT. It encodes CASSRRAGDTDTQYF. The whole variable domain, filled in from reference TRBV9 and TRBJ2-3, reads DSGVTQTPKHLITATGQRVTLRCSPRSGDLSVYWYQQSLDQGLQFLIQYYNGEERAKGNILERFSAQQFPDLHSELNLSSLELGDSALYFCASSRRAGDTDTQYFGPGTRLTVL.

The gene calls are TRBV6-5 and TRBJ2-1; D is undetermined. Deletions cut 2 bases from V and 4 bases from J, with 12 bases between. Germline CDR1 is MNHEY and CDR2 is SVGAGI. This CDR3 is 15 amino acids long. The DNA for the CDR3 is TGTGCCAGCAGTTACCGACGAGGTCCATACAATGAGCAGTTCTTC. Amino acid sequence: CASSYRRGPYNEQFF.

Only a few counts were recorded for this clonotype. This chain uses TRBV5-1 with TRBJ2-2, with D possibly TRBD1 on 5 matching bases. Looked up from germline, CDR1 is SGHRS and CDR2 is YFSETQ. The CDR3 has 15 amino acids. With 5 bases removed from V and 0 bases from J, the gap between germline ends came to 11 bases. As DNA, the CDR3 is TGCGCCAGCAGGGATGGACACGCGAACACCGGGGAGCTGTTTTTT. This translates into CASRDGHANTGELFF.

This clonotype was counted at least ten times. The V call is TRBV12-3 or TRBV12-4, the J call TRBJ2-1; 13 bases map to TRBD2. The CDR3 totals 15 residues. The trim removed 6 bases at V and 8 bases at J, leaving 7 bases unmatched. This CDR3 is CASRDTSGRAYEQFF. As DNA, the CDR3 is TGTGCCAGCAGAGATACTAGCGGGAGGGCCTATGAGCAGTTCTTC.